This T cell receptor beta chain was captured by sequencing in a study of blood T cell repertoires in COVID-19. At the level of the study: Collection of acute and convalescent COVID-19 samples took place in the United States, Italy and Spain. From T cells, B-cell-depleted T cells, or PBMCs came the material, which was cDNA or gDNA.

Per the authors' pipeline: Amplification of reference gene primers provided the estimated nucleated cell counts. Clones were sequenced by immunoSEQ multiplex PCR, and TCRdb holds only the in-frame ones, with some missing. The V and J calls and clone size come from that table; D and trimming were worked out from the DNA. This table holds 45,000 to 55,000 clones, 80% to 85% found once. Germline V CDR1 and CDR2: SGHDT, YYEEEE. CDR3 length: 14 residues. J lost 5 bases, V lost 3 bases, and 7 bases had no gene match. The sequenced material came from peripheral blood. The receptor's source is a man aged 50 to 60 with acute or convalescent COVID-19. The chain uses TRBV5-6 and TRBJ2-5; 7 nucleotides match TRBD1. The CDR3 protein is CASSSKGAGETQYF. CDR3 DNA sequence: TGTGCCAGCAGCTCCAAGGGGGCAGGGGAGACCCAGTACTTC.